The 18 T cell receptor beta chains below were found in one sample sequenced in a study of liver allograft versus peripheral blood T cells. Study in general: The authors compared T cell receptor repertoires in transplanted livers with recipients' peripheral blood repertoires.

TCRdb ran MiXCR on the reads and lists one entry per CDR3 protein. This table holds more than 3,500 distinct CDR3 sequences, about 17% found once. Receptors were obtained from a human patient who had a liver transplant. The T cells may come from the graft donor.

The V call is TRBV28, the J call TRBJ2-4, with D perhaps matching TRBD1 (5 bases). The CDR3 covers 15 residues. V shed 1 base and J shed 3 bases, with 10 bases lying between them. Per germline, CDR1 MDHEN and CDR2 SYDVKM. The CDR3 loop is CASSLFGQGKNIQYF. CDR3 DNA sequence: TGTGCCAGCAGTTTATTTGGCCAGGGCAAAAACATTCAGTACTTC. The variable domain in full, completed from reference TRBV28 and TRBJ2-4, reads DVKVTQSSRYLVKRTGEKVFLECVQDMDHENMFWYRQDPGLGLRLIYFSYDVKMKEKGDIPEGYSVSREKKERFSLILESASTNQTSMYLCASSLFGQGKNIQYFGAGTRLSVL.

CDR3 loop: CASSYSRQAYGYTF. The CDR3 DNA reads as TGTGCCAGCAGTTACTCGAGGCAGGCATACGGCTACACCTTC. This chain connects TRBV6-5 to TRBJ1-2; D call uncertain. Germline CDR1 and CDR2: MNHEY and SVGAGI. Trimming removed 0 bases at V and 8 bases at J, with 13 bases between. CDR3 size: 14 residues.

This clonotype is labeled as medium-sized. The CDR3 loop is CASSPRTGANEKLFF. As DNA, the CDR3 is TGTGCCAGCAGTCCCAGGACAGGGGCTAATGAAAAACTGTTTTTT. This chain links TRBV27 with TRBJ1-4, with TRBD1 matching 9 bases. CDR1 is MNHEY, CDR2 SMNVEV, per germline (reference sequence). The CDR3 has 15 residues. Trimming took 5 bases from V and 3 from J; bases not matched to a gene: 4.

On this clonotype itself: This could be a read error, since a much larger clone is one nucleotide away. V is TRBV28 and J is TRBJ2-3, with TRBD2 as a possible D gene (5 bases). The V end was cut by 6 bases, the J end by 0 bases, with 13 bases between. CDR1 and CDR2 from the germline V gene are MDHEN and SYDVKM. The CDR3 has 15 amino acids. The CDR3: CASSLWEKSTDTQYF. The CDR3 bases are TGTGCCAGCAGCCTCTGGGAGAAGAGCACAGATACGCAGTATTTT.

In the case of this clonotype: Just one base apart from a much larger clone, this may be a read error. This chain links TRBV10-3 with TRBJ2-7, with 8 nucleotides matching TRBD1. This CDR3 spans 13 amino acids. Germline CDR1 is ENHRY and CDR2 is SYGVKD. Trimming removed 10 bases from V and 6 bases from J; junction bases left unmatched: 11. Here the CDR3 DNA reads TGTGCCAACAGCCCCGGGGACAGGAGCGAGCAGTACTTC. Residues: CANSPGDRSEQYF.

In its sample, this clonotype ranks as medium-sized (0.01 to 0.1%). J is TRBJ2-7 and V is TRBV18; 7 bases map to TRBD1. The CDR3 contains 14 residues. Germline V gene sequence: CDR1 KGHSH, CDR2 LQKENI. V shed 6 bases and J 7 bases; nucleotides not matched to a gene: 12. The CDR3: CASSPERDSLEQYF. The DNA of the CDR3 is TGTGCCAGCTCGCCGGAACGGGACAGCCTGGAGCAGTACTTC.

DNA for the CDR3: TGTGCCAGCAGCTTAGCGGGCGAAACCACCGGGGAGCTGTTTTTT. Translating it yields CASSLAGETTGELFF. This chain joins TRBV7-9 and TRBJ2-2, with unresolved D. CDR1 SEHNR and CDR2 FQNEAQ come from the germline V gene (reference sequence). V dropped 0 bases and J dropped 4 bases, with 9 bases sitting between them. CDR3 length: 15 amino acids.

This clonotype is labeled medium-sized. The chain links TRBV29-1 to TRBJ2-7; D unclear. CDR1 SQVTM and CDR2 ANQGSEA come from the germline V gene. With 4 bases removed from V and 4 bases from J, the gap between germline ends came to 5 bases. The CDR3 covers 10 residues. The CDR3 nucleotides are TGCAGCGTTGGAGATTACGAGCAGTACTTC. Its translation is CSVGDYEQYF.

This clonotype is medium-sized in the sample. The CDR3 bases are TGTGCCAGCAGTTCCATCTCCGGGACAGGGGACAATGAGCAGTTCTTC. This codes for CASSSISGTGDNEQFF. This sequence joins TRBV27 and TRBJ2-1, with TRBD1 matching 10 bases. Germline CDR1 and CDR2: MNHEY and SMNVEV (reference sequence). Trimming removed 4 bases from V and 5 bases from J; junction bases left unmatched: 8. The CDR3 has 16 amino acids.

By share, this clonotype counts as medium-sized. This chain uses TRBV24-1 with TRBJ2-1; D not resolved. CDR1 and CDR2 (germline): KGHDR, SFDVKD. V lost 5 bases, J lost 7 bases, and 8 bases lay in between. The CDR3 runs 12 residues. CDR3 amino acids: CATSGPWNEQFF. The DNA for the CDR3 is TGTGCCACCAGTGGGCCTTGGAATGAGCAGTTCTTC.

By sample fraction, this clonotype is medium-sized (0.01 to 0.1%). V gene TRBV28 combines with J gene TRBJ2-7; D tentatively reads TRBD1 or TRBD2 (5 bases each). V lost 3 bases and J lost 3, with 15 bases in between. Germline lookup yields CDR1 MDHEN and CDR2 SYDVKM. CDR3 length: 15 residues. The CDR3 reads CASSFWGPFIYEQYF. The CDR3 DNA sequence: TGTGCCAGCAGTTTTTGGGGACCGTTCATCTACGAGCAGTACTTC. Complete variable domain (other parts from reference TRBV28 and TRBJ2-7): DVKVTQSSRYLVKRTGEKVFLECVQDMDHENMFWYRQDPGLGLRLIYFSYDVKMKEKGDIPEGYSVSREKKERFSLILESASTNQTSMYLCASSFWGPFIYEQYFGPGTRLTVT.

The table lists this clonotype with a few counts. The chain is built from TRBV30 and TRBJ2-7, with D possibly matching TRBD2 (5 bases). Trimming removed 1 base at V and 0 bases at J, with 10 bases between. The CDR3 has 14 amino acids. Germline V lookup: CDR1 GTSNPN, CDR2 SVGIG (reference sequence). Here the CDR3 DNA reads TGTGCCTGGAGTGGAGGGTTCCCCTCCTACGAGCAGTACTTC. Amino acid sequence: CAWSGGFPSYEQYF.

This rearrangement joins TRBV7-9 to TRBJ2-5; no reliable D call. The V gene's germline CDR1 is SEHNR and CDR2 FQNEAQ (reference sequence). The CDR3 spans 11 residues. Between the trimmed V and J ends, which lost 8 bases and 4 bases, there was a span of 8 bases. DNA of the CDR3: TGTGCCAGCCTCAAAGGAGAGACCCAGTACTTC. Encoded protein: CASLKGETQYF.

Details on this clonotype: Given a much more abundant clone one base away, this may be a read error. The genes are TRBV10-1 and TRBJ2-1, with 8 bases identical to TRBD2. The J call may be faulty, since TRBJ2-7 better matches the DNA end. The germline gives CDR1 WNHNN, CDR2 SYGVQD (reference sequence). CDR3 size: 16 residues. In DNA, the CDR3 is TGCGCCAGCAGTCGGACCAGCGGGAGCTCCTACAATGAGCAGTACTTC. It is translated as CASSRTSGSSYNEQYF.

By its share, this clonotype is medium-sized. V and J are TRBV12-3 or TRBV12-4 and TRBJ1-2; D is unclear. The CDR3 has 13 amino acids. Trimming pared 5 bases from V and 2 bases from J, leaving 9 bases between. The DNA of the CDR3 is TGTGCCAGCAGTCCCCTGCACAACTATGGCTACACCTTC. Translation gives CASSPLHNYGYTF.

This clonotype was observed many times. The chain links TRBV20-1 to TRBJ2-1; 10 nucleotides agree with TRBD2. V lost 5 bases, J lost 4 bases, and 11 bases stayed unmatched. The CDR3 is made up of 16 amino acids. Germline assignment: CDR1 DFQATT and CDR2 SNEGSKA (reference sequence). CDR3 in amino acids: CSAQVLAGVFYNEQFF. For the CDR3, the DNA is TGCAGTGCTCAAGTCCTAGCGGGGGTATTTTACAATGAGCAGTTCTTC.

Judged by abundance, this clonotype is medium-sized. The chain links TRBV28 to TRBJ2-7; 7 nucleotides agree with TRBD1. This CDR3 has 14 residues. The J segment lost 1 base and the V segment lost 5 bases, leaving 5 bases of the junction unmatched. Per the germline V gene, CDR1 is MDHEN and CDR2 is SYDVKM. For the CDR3, the DNA is TGTGCCAGCAGTACCCACAGGGGATCCTACGAGCAGTACTTC. It is translated as CASSTHRGSYEQYF.

In this sample, this clonotype is medium-sized (0.01 to 0.1%). V gene TRBV7-9 combines with J gene TRBJ1-6; 10 bases are a match to TRBD1. The germline CDR1 and CDR2 sequences are SEHNR and FQNEAQ (reference sequence). V lost 4 bases, J lost 9 bases, and 3 bases stayed unmatched. CDR3 size: 14 residues. The CDR3 DNA sequence: TGTGCCAGCAGCTCGACAGGGGGCGGTTCACCCCTCCACTTT. This sequence encodes CASSSTGGGSPLHF.